This T cell receptor (beta chain) was identified in a study of regulatory T cells in long-lasting Graves disease. Study observations and caveats: Reduced TCR diversity was observed in persistent Graves' patients versus newly diagnosed patients.

This clonotype was recorded many times. Its target is unknown. Documented time point: newly diagnosed GD, antithyroid drugs for less than 3 months. Construction of the TCR library relied on RNA isolated from PBMCs. V was shortened by 5 bases and J by 13 bases, with 12 bases between the two germline ends. In germline, CDR1 is SGHVS, CDR2 FQNEAQ. The length of the CDR3 is 12 residues. Construction of TCR beta libraries relied on iRepertoire HTBI primers and on Arm-PCR targeting CDR3 regions. MiXCR, run by TCRdb on the multiplex PCR reads, gives a single entry per CDR3 protein. The repertoire consists of about 200,000 distinct CDR3 sequences, with roughly 19% occurring once and the leading ten covering roughly 12%. These data were also filed under a second study, of T cells in Graves' hyperthyroidism and ophthalmopathy. That source adds: No ophthalmopathy progression within 18 months constituted stable Graves' hyperthyroidism. Hyperthyroidism in the patients, aged 18 to 65, was newly diagnosed and under 2 months in duration. Most expanded thyroid clonotypes above 0.001 recurred in blood.

This sequence originates from a woman in her twenties or thirties with Graves disease. The chain employs TRBV7-8 and TRBJ1-6; the D is unclear. Sequences were derived from peripheral blood mononuclear cells (PBMCs), sampled at new diagnosis, from a patient treated with antithyroid drugs. The CDR3 DNA is TGTGCCAGCAGCGACAACAGCTTGCCCCTCCACTTT. Translating gives CASSDNSLPLHF.